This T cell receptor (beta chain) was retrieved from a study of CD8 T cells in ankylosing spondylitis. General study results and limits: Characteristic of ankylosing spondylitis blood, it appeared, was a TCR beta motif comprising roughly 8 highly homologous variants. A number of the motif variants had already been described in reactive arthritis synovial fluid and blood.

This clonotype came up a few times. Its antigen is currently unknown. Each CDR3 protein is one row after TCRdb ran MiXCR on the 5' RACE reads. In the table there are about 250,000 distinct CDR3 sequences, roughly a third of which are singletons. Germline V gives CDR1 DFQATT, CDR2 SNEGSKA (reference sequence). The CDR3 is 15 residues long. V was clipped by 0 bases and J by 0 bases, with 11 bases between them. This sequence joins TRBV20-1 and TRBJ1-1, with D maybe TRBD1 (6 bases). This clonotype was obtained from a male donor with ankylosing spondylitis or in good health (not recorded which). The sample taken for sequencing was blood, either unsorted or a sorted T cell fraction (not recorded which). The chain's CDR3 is CSARDLQGMNTEAFF. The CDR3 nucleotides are TGCAGTGCTAGAGATCTGCAGGGGATGAACACTGAAGCTTTCTTT.